This T cell receptor beta chain was identified in a study of shared clonotypes between healthy human individuals. Points from the study as a whole: On the whole, naive subsets had larger estimated richness than memory subsets had.

Assay used: immunoSEQ multiplex PCR; TCRdb lists only in-frame clones, some missing. The data hold 2 million to 3 million clones, with roughly 92% observed a single time. Turning to this clone: The antigen is unknown.

Germline assignment: CDR1 MNHEY and CDR2 SVGAGI. The CDR3 runs 15 residues. The trim removed 4 bases at V and 3 bases at J, leaving 9 bases unmatched. The origin of this receptor is a man between 18 and 29 years old in good health. This chain links TRBV6-5 with TRBJ2-7; 7 bases are shared with TRBD1. The specimen sequenced was naive CD4+ T cells sorted from blood. Subset meaning: CD45RA+ positively selected. Here the CDR3 reads CASSSAGTVGYEQYF. The DNA of the CDR3 is TGTGCCAGCAGTTCCGCCGGGACAGTGGGCTACGAGCAGTACTTC.